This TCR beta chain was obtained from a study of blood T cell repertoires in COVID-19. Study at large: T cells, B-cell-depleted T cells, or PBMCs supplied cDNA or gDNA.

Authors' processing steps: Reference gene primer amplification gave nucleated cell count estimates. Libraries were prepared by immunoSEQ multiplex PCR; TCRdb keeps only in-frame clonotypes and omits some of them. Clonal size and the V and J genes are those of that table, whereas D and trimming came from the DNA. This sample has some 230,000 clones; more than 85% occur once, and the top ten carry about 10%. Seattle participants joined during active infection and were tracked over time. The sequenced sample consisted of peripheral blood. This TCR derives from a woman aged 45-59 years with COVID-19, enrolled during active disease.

The CDR3 here is CASSPQGRNGYTF. CDR3 coding DNA: TGCGCCAGCAGCCCACAGGGGAGGAATGGCTACACCTTC. The J gene is TRBJ1-2, the V gene TRBV5-1; TRBD1 aligns across 7 bases. J lost 6 bases, V lost 4 bases, and 6 bases had no gene match. Germline V gene data show CDR1 as SGHRS and CDR2 as YFSETQ. The CDR3 sequence is 13 residues long.